This TCR beta chain was found in a study of blood T cells in healthy people across ages. The CDR3 length is 16 residues. V was cut by 5 bases and J by 4 bases, with 20 bases left in between. The use of a sample-barcoded 5' primer and a J-beta primer mix characterized a second PCR of about 7 to 12 cycles. A single record per CDR3 protein comes from TCRdb applying MiXCR to the 5' RACE reads. The sample holds around 780,000 distinct CDR3 sequences; 56% are singletons and the top ten take roughly 26%. This chain uses TRBV12-3 or TRBV12-4 with TRBJ1-2; D gene ambiguous. Material: blood. The TCR sequence derives from a man aged 40-55 years in good health. The CDR3 spells CASSPSGLGGSYGYTF. CDR3 nucleotide sequence: TGTGCCAGCAGTCCTTCAGGCTTGGGCGGCAGCTATGGCTACACCTTC.